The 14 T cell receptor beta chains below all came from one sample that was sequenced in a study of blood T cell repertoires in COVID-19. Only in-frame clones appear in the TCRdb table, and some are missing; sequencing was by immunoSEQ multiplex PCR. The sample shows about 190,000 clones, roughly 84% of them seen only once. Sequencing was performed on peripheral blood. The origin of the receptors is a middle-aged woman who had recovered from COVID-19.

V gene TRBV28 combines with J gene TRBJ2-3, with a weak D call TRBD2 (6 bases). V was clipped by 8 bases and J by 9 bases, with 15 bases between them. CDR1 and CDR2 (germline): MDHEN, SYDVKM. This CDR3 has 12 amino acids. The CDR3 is CASSLGAGTQYF. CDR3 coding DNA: TGTGCCAGCTCTTTAGGAGCGGGCACGCAGTATTTT.

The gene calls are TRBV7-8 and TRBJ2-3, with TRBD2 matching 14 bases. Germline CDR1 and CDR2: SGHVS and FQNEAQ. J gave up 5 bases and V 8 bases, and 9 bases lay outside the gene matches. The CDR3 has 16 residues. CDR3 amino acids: CASGTSGSGVGDTQYF. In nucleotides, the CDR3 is TGTGCCAGCGGGACTAGCGGGAGCGGAGTGGGAGATACGCAGTATTTT.

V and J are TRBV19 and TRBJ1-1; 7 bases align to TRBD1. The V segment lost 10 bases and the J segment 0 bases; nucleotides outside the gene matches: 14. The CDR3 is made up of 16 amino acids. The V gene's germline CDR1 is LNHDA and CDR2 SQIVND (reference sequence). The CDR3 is CATWRGTGAMNTEAFF. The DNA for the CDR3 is TGTGCCACCTGGAGGGGTACAGGGGCCATGAACACTGAAGCTTTCTTT.

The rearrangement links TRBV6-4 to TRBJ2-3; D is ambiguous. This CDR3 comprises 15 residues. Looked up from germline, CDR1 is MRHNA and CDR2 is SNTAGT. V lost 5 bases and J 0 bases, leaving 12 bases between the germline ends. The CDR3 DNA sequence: TGTGCCAGCAGTACCGACACCTTTAGCACAGATACGCAGTATTTT. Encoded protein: CASSTDTFSTDTQYF.

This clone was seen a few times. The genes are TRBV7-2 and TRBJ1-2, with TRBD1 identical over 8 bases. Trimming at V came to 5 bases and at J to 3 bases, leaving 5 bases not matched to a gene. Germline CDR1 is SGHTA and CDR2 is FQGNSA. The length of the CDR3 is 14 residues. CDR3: CASSHLGQDYGYTF. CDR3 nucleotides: TGTGCCAGCAGCCATCTGGGACAGGACTATGGCTACACCTTC.

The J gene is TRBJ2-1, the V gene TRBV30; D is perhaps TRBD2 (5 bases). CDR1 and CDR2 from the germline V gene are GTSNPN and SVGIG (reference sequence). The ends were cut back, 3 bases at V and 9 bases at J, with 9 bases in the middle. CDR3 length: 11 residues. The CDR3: CAWSLAIEQFF. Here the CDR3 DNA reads TGTGCCTGGAGCTTAGCGATTGAGCAGTTCTTC. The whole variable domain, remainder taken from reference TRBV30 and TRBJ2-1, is SQTIHQWPATLVQPVGSPLSLECTVEGTSNPNLYWYRQAAGRGLQLLFYSVGIGQISSEVPQNLSASRPQDRQFILSSKKLLLSDSGFYLCAWSLAIEQFFGPGTRLTVL.

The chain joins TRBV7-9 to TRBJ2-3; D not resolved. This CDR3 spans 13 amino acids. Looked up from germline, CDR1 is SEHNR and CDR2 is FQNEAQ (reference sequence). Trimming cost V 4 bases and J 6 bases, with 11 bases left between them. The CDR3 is CASSSEPGDTQYF. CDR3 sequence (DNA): TGTGCCAGCAGCTCAGAACCCGGGGATACGCAGTATTTT. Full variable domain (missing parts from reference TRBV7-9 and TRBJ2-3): DTGVSQNPRHKITKRGQNVTFRCDPISEHNRLYWYRQTLGQGPEFLTYFQNEAQLEKSRLLSDRFSAERPKGSFSTLEIQRTEQGDSAMYLCASSSEPGDTQYFGPGTRLTVL.

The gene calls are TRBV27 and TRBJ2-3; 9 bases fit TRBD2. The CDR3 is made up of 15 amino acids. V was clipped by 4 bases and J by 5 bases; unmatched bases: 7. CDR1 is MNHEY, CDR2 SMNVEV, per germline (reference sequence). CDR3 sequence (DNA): TGTGCCAGCAGTTGGGACGTTAGCGGGAGAGATACGCAGTATTTT. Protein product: CASSWDVSGRDTQYF.

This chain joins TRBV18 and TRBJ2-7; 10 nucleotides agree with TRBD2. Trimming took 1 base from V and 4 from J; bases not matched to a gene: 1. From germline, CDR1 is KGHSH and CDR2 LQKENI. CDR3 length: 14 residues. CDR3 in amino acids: CASSPLAGGYEQYF. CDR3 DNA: TGTGCCAGCTCACCACTAGCGGGAGGATACGAGCAGTACTTC.

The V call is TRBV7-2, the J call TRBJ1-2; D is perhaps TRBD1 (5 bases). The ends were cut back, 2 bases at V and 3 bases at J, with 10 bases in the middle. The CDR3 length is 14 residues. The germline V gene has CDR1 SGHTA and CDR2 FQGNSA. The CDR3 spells CASSLSTGDYGYTF. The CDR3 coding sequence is TGTGCCAGCAGCTTATCAACAGGAGACTATGGCTACACCTTC.

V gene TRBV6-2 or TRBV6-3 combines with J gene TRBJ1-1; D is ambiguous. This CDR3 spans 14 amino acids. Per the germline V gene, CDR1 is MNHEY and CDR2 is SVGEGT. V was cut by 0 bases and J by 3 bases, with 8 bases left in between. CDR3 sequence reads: CASSYSGGYTEAFF. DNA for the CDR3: TGTGCCAGCAGTTACTCGGGCGGGTACACTGAAGCTTTCTTT.

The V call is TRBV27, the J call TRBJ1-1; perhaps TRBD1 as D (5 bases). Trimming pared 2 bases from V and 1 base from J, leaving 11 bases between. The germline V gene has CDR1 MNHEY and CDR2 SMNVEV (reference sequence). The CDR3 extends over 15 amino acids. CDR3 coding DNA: TGTGCCAGCAGTTTAAGGGGCGCAGGGAACACTGAAGCTTTCTTT. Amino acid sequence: CASSLRGAGNTEAFF.

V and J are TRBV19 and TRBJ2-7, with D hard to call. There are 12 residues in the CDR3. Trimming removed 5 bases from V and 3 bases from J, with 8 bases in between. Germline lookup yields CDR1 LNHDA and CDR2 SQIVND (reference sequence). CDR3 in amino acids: CASSGRSYEQYF. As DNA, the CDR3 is TGTGCCAGTAGTGGGCGCAGCTACGAGCAGTACTTC. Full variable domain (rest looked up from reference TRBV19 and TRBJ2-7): DGGITQSPKYLFRKEGQNVTLSCEQNLNHDAMYWYRQDPGQGLRLIYYSQIVNDFQKGDIAEGYSVSREKKESFPLTVTSAQKNPTAFYLCASSGRSYEQYFGPGTRLTVT.

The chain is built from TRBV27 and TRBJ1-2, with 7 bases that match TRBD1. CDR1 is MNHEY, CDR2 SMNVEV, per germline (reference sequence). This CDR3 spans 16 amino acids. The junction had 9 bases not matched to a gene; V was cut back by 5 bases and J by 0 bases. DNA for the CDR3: TGTGCCAGCAGTCCATCAGGGACAGAGTCTAACTATGGCTACACCTTC. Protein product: CASSPSGTESNYGYTF.